These 32 T cell receptor beta chains were all obtained from the same sample, sequenced in a study of a mutant IDH1 vaccine in newly diagnosed glioma. No antigens are known for them. Profiled with immunoSEQ multiplex PCR; TCRdb holds only in-frame clones, not every one. Among roughly 70,000 clones listed, roughly 83% were seen once. As for time point: week 11, during vaccination. Doses of 300 ug of mutant IDH1 20-mer peptide were given with topical imiquimod. Sequenced here: PBMCs, sampled from a glioma patient whose treatment included an IDH1 peptide vaccine. These receptor sequences come from a woman between 50 and 59 years old with glioma.

This clone was detected only once. The V and J genes are TRBV11-2 and TRBJ1-2; no firm D call. V lost 4 bases and J 8 bases, leaving 14 bases between the germline ends. Per germline, CDR1 SGHAT and CDR2 FQNNGV. CDR3 size: 13 residues. The CDR3 reads CASSSPRSGGYTF. Here the CDR3 DNA reads TGTGCCAGCAGCTCCCCACGATCGGGCGGCTACACCTTC.

The chain joins TRBV18 to TRBJ2-7, with D tentatively TRBD2 (7 bases). The CDR3 runs to 15 residues. CDR1 and CDR2 from the germline V gene are KGHSH and LQKENI. V lost 0 bases and J lost 3, with 12 bases in between. DNA of the CDR3: TGTGCCAGCTCACCACCGGGGGGGCTTCTCTACGAGCAGTACTTC. Translated, it gives CASSPPGGLLYEQYF.

The chain employs TRBV29-1 and TRBJ1-1, with no clear D. The CDR3 extends over 11 amino acids. The V end lost 5 bases, the J end lost 1 base, and 5 bases lay between the germline ends. The germline CDR1 and CDR2 sequences are SQVTM and ANQGSEA. CDR3 amino acids: CSVRTNTEAFF. In nucleotides, the CDR3 is TGCAGCGTTCGTACGAACACTGAAGCTTTCTTT. Complete variable domain (other parts from reference TRBV29-1 and TRBJ1-1): SAVISQKPSRDICQRGTSLTIQCQVDSQVTMMFWYRQQPGQSLTLIATANQGSEATYESGFVIDKFPISRPNLTFSTLTVSNMSPEDSSIYLCSVRTNTEAFFGQGTRLTVV.

This chain connects TRBV7-9 to TRBJ1-2; 8 nucleotides match TRBD1. This CDR3 contains 13 residues. The V gene end was trimmed by 1 base and the J gene end by 7 bases; junction bases not matched to a gene: 2. Looked up from germline, CDR1 is SEHNR and CDR2 is FQNEAQ (reference sequence). The CDR3 DNA reads as TGTGCCAGCAGCTTAGGTGGACAGGGTGGCTACACCTTC. Translation: CASSLGGQGGYTF.

This rearrangement joins TRBV11-3 to TRBJ1-6; a possible D gene is TRBD1 (5 bases). V dropped 7 bases and J dropped 7 bases, with 17 bases sitting between them. The CDR3 runs to 15 residues. In germline, CDR1 is SGHNT, CDR2 YENEEA. Here the CDR3 DNA reads TGTGCCAGCACCCGATCGACTGGGGGGAATTCACCCCTCCACTTT. Its translation: CASTRSTGGNSPLHF.

The chain uses TRBV9 and TRBJ1-3; TRBD1 agrees at 9 bases. With 3 bases clipped from V and 8 bases from J, the junction kept 9 bases outside the gene matches. The CDR3 contains 15 residues. Germline assignment: CDR1 SGDLS and CDR2 YYNGEE. CDR3 loop: CASSAQGAHDDTIYF. CDR3 coding DNA: TGTGCCAGCAGCGCACAGGGGGCGCATGATGACACCATATATTTT.

The rearrangement uses TRBV29-1 and TRBJ1-5; maybe TRBD1 (5 bases). The CDR3 has 12 amino acids. Trimming took 5 bases from V and 2 from J, leaving 7 bases between them. CDR1 and CDR2 (germline): SQVTM, ANQGSEA. The CDR3 nucleotides read TGCAGCGTTCAGACAGGCAATCAGCCCCAGCATTTT. Translating gives CSVQTGNQPQHF.

The V gene is TRBV30, the J gene TRBJ2-6, with 9 bases that match TRBD1. This CDR3 is built from 16 residues. CDR1 and CDR2 from the germline V gene are GTSNPN and SVGIG (reference sequence). Trimming at V came to 4 bases and at J to 13 bases, leaving 17 bases not matched to a gene. The CDR3 region has the DNA TGTGCCTGGATCCAAAGGTCCGGGACAGGGTTTGGGGTCCTGACTTTC. Protein sequence: CAWIQRSGTGFGVLTF.

This clone was counted a single time. The rearrangement joins TRBV5-1 to TRBJ1-2; TRBD1 matches at 9 bases. The trim removed 0 bases at V and 8 bases at J, leaving 5 bases unmatched. Germline CDR1 is SGHRS and CDR2 is YFSETQ. CDR3 length: 14 amino acids. The DNA of the CDR3 is TGCGCCAGCAGCTTGGGACAGGGGGACTGGGGCTACACCTTC. Translation gives CASSLGQGDWGYTF.

The chain couples TRBV19 to TRBJ2-1, with D possibly called TRBD1 or TRBD2 (5 bases each). Germline loops: CDR1 LNHDA, CDR2 SQIVND (reference sequence). The germline V and J ends were trimmed by 5 bases and 10 bases, with 12 bases remaining between them. The CDR3 spans 12 residues. CDR3 sequence: CASSRDDLEQFF. The CDR3 region has the DNA TGTGCCAGTAGTCGGGACGATCTGGAGCAGTTCTTC.

This clone was detected once. The chain has TRBV6-6 and TRBJ1-2, with D possibly TRBD1 on 5 matching bases. V lost 5 bases to trimming and J lost 4 bases, with 17 bases between them. The CDR3 has 15 residues. CDR1 and CDR2 (germline): MNHNY, SVGAGI (reference sequence). Here the CDR3 reads CASSPRVGAIYGYTF. CDR3 coding DNA: TGTGCCAGCAGTCCCCGTGTAGGGGCCATCTATGGCTACACCTTC.

This chain uses TRBV6-1 with TRBJ2-4; tentative D call: TRBD2 (6 bases). Germline V lookup: CDR1 MNHNS, CDR2 SASEGT. V lost 6 bases and J 8 bases, leaving 17 bases between the germline ends. The CDR3 extends over 14 amino acids. CDR3 nucleotides: TGTGCCAGCAGGTTCCGGGACTTTCGAGACATTCAGTACTTC. This gives the protein CASRFRDFRDIQYF.

The CDR3 coding sequence is TGTGCCTTGGAAGCGGGGTTCACAGATACGCAGTATTTT. As protein: CALEAGFTDTQYF. This chain joins TRBV30 and TRBJ2-3, with 7 bases that match TRBD2. The CDR3 has 13 amino acids. Per germline, CDR1 GTSNPN and CDR2 SVGIG (reference sequence). The trim removed 7 bases at V and 2 bases at J, leaving 6 bases unmatched.

The chain couples TRBV27 to TRBJ2-7, with 7 bases identical to TRBD2. V dropped 2 bases and J dropped 2; count of bases not matched to a gene: 3. CDR3 length: 14 residues. Germline loops: CDR1 MNHEY, CDR2 SMNVEV (reference sequence). This chain's CDR3 is CASSLRGGAYEQYF. In DNA, the CDR3 is TGTGCCAGCAGTTTACGCGGGGGTGCCTACGAGCAGTACTTC.

V and J are TRBV9 and TRBJ2-7; D may be TRBD1 (6 bases). Trimming took 4 bases from V and 6 from J, leaving 20 bases between them. The germline V gene encodes CDR1 SGDLS and CDR2 YYNGEE. The CDR3 covers 15 residues. CDR3 sequence (DNA): TGTGCCAGCAGCCCCCGCCGAACAGGGTATATCGAGCAGTACTTC. This gives the protein CASSPRRTGYIEQYF.

The CDR3: CASSLVGADTQYF. The CDR3 DNA reads TGTGCCAGCAGCTTGGTCGGGGCAGATACGCAGTATTTT. The chain employs TRBV28 and TRBJ2-3, with a tentative D call TRBD2 (5 bases). Germline V gene sequence: CDR1 MDHEN, CDR2 SYDVKM. The CDR3 contains 13 residues. Trimming removed 6 bases from V and 4 bases from J, with 11 bases in between.

The V gene is TRBV30, the J gene TRBJ2-7; 10 positions match TRBD1. The CDR3 sequence is 14 residues long. Germline-derived CDR1 and CDR2 are GTSNPN and SVGIG (reference sequence). V shed 4 bases and J 8 bases; nucleotides not matched to a gene: 11. Written as DNA, the CDR3 is TGTGCCTGGACTTCGGACAGGGGGGCTAGTAAGCAGTACTTC. It translates to CAWTSDRGASKQYF.

This clone was recorded only once. V usage is TRBV14 and J usage is TRBJ1-6, with TRBD1 matching 7 bases. The V and J ends lost 8 bases and 5 bases, in that order; junction bases with no gene match: 3. CDR3 size: 13 residues. CDR1 SGHDN and CDR2 FVKESK come from the germline V gene. The CDR3 DNA reads TGTGCCAGCCGGGGACAGAATAATTCACCCCTCCACTTT. It codes for CASRGQNNSPLHF. Combining the CDR3 with reference TRBV14 and TRBJ1-6 gives the whole variable domain EAGVTQFPSHSVIEKGQTVTLRCDPISGHDNLYWYRRVMGKEIKFLLHFVKESKQDESGMPNNRFLAERTGGTYSTLKVQPAELEDSGVYFCASRGQNNSPLHFGNGTRLTVT.

The CDR3 here is CASRRGGPTDTQYF. CDR3 coding DNA: TGCGCCAGCAGACGGGGGGGCCCCACGGATACGCAGTATTTT. The V and J genes are TRBV10-1 and TRBJ2-3; 8 bases fit TRBD2. There are 14 residues in the CDR3. Looked up from germline, CDR1 is WNHNN and CDR2 is SYGVQD (reference sequence). The trim removed 6 bases at V and 6 bases at J, leaving 8 bases unmatched.

This clone appeared a single time. This chain uses TRBV19 with TRBJ2-6; no firm D call. The CDR3 loop spans 14 amino acids. Germline loops: CDR1 LNHDA, CDR2 SQIVND (reference sequence). V was shortened by 3 bases and J by 1 base, with 4 bases between the two germline ends. The CDR3 is CASSMGSGANVLTF. CDR3 in DNA: TGTGCCAGTAGTATGGGTTCTGGGGCCAACGTCCTGACTTTC.

J is TRBJ1-2 and V is TRBV14, with D possibly matching TRBD1 (6 bases). The germline V gene encodes CDR1 SGHDN and CDR2 FVKESK. Trimming removed 2 bases from V and 4 bases from J, with 11 bases in between. This CDR3 spans 14 amino acids. CDR3 sequence (DNA): TGTGCCAGCAGCCAAACCGCCAGGGGCTATGGCTACACCTTC. It codes for CASSQTARGYGYTF.

The J gene is TRBJ2-1, the V gene TRBV7-2, with a possible D match to TRBD2 (6 bases). Trimming cost V 5 bases and J 0 bases, with 14 bases left between them. The CDR3 is made up of 16 amino acids. CDR1 is SGHTA and CDR2 is FQGNSA in the germline V gene. In nucleotides, the CDR3 is TGTGCCAGCAGCCTCGGGGGTGGATTCTCCTACAATGAGCAGTTCTTC. It specifies CASSLGGGFSYNEQFF. The full variable domain, completed using reference TRBV7-2 and TRBJ2-1, is GAGVSQSPSNKVTEKGKDVELRCDPISGHTALYWYRQSLGQGLEFLIYFQGNSAPDKSGLPSDRFSAERTGGSVSTLTIQRTQQEDSAVYLCASSLGGGFSYNEQFFGPGTRLTVL.

This clone was detected once. The V call is TRBV9, the J call TRBJ2-3; 12 bases align to TRBD2. This CDR3 is built from 19 residues. V was clipped by 3 bases and J by 0 bases; unmatched bases: 11. Germline CDR1 SGDLS, CDR2 YYNGEE. The CDR3 DNA sequence: TGTGCCAGCAGCGAAGAGGGCGGACTAGCGGGGACTAGCACAGATACGCAGTATTTT. This codes for CASSEEGGLAGTSTDTQYF.

The rearrangement uses TRBV10-3 and TRBJ1-1; the D is unclear. The CDR3 contains 14 residues. Trimming cost V 6 bases and J 2 bases, with 13 bases left between them. In germline, CDR1 is ENHRY, CDR2 SYGVKD. CDR3 sequence (DNA): TGTGCCATCAGCGCGGACGTAGCCAACACTGAAGCTTTCTTT. Amino acid sequence: CAISADVANTEAFF.

The V and J genes are TRBV5-1 and TRBJ2-3; D possibly corresponds to TRBD2 (6 bases). This CDR3 comprises 10 residues. Germline loops: CDR1 SGHRS, CDR2 YFSETQ. Trimming took off 0 bases at V and 14 bases at J, with 7 bases between the two ends. The CDR3 reads CASSLEGLYF. CDR3 in DNA: TGCGCCAGCAGCTTGGAGGGACTGTATTTT.

The chain couples TRBV5-1 to TRBJ2-5; D is possibly TRBD2 (5 bases). Germline V gives CDR1 SGHRS, CDR2 YFSETQ. The CDR3 sequence is 13 residues long. Trimming removed 1 base from V and 7 bases from J, with 11 bases in between. CDR3: CASSLHSEGTQYF. CDR3 coding DNA: TGCGCCAGCAGCTTGCACAGTGAGGGGACCCAGTACTTC.

This clone was counted between two and nine times. This chain uses TRBV18 with TRBJ1-1; 11 bases line up with TRBD1. The V segment lost 5 bases and the J segment 1 base; nucleotides outside the gene matches: 6. Germline CDR1 and CDR2: KGHSH and LQKENI. This CDR3 spans 16 amino acids. CDR3 protein: CASSRGQGVGNTEAFF. Here the CDR3 DNA reads TGTGCCAGCTCAAGGGGACAGGGGGTAGGGAACACTGAAGCTTTCTTT. Variable domain in full (rest from reference TRBV18 and TRBJ1-1): NAGVMQNPRHLVRRRGQEARLRCSPMKGHSHVYWYRQLPEEGLKFMVYLQKENIIDESGMPKERFSAEFPKEGPSILRIQQVVRGDSAAYFCASSRGQGVGNTEAFFGQGTRLTVV.

The genes are TRBV6-1 and TRBJ1-3, with 7 bases that match TRBD1. The CDR3 runs 15 residues. J gave up 4 bases and V 1 base, and 4 bases lay outside the gene matches. The germline gives CDR1 MNHNS, CDR2 SASEGT. CDR3 in DNA: TGTGCCAGCAGTGAAGATGGACAGGTGGGAAACACCATATATTTT. Translating it yields CASSEDGQVGNTIYF.

In DNA form, the CDR3 reads TGTGCCTGGAGTATCCCGTCAGGGTCTAAGACCTTC. This translates into CAWSIPSGSKTF. The chain employs TRBV30 and TRBJ1-2; tentatively, D is TRBD1 (5 bases). Germline V gene sequence: CDR1 GTSNPN, CDR2 SVGIG (reference sequence). V gave up 2 bases and J gave up 14 bases, with 18 bases separating them. The CDR3 sequence is 12 residues long.

The gene calls are TRBV7-2 and TRBJ2-1; TRBD2 matches at 7 bases. CDR3 length equals 14 residues. Germline V gives CDR1 SGHTA, CDR2 FQGNSA. J was trimmed by 7 bases and V by 5 bases; bases with no gene match: 8. As DNA, the CDR3 is TGTGCCAGCAGCCTCGGGCGGGGGTTGAATGAGCAGTTCTTC. Residues: CASSLGRGLNEQFF.

This clone is a singleton in its sample. The chain has TRBV7-9 and TRBJ1-6; 12 bases match TRBD1. The CDR3 totals 16 residues. V was pared by 4 bases and J by 9 bases, with 7 bases of the junction left unmatched. Looked up from germline, CDR1 is SEHNR and CDR2 is FQNEAQ (reference sequence). Here the CDR3 DNA reads TGTGCCAGCAGCTCCCCGGGACAGGGGGCGTCTTCACCCCTCCACTTT. This sequence encodes CASSSPGQGASSPLHF.

CDR3 nucleotide sequence: TGTGCCAGCTTCAGGGAGGCCGGGGAGCTGTTTTTT. Protein: CASFREAGELFF. The rearrangement uses TRBV14 and TRBJ2-2; D may be TRBD2 (6 bases). The V gene lost 8 bases and the J gene lost 6 bases, with 10 bases spanning the gap. Germline V gene data show CDR1 as SGHDN and CDR2 as FVKESK. The CDR3 runs 12 residues.